The 23 T cell receptor beta chains given below trace back to one sample, sequenced in a study of blood T cell repertoires in COVID-19. Profiling relied on immunoSEQ multiplex PCR, and the TCRdb table lists in-frame clones only, not all of them. The table records 150,000 to 200,000 clones, about nine tenths of them present only once. The material sequenced was peripheral blood. The source is a man aged 60 to 75 with active or convalescent COVID-19.

This sequence joins TRBV24-1 and TRBJ2-3, with a weak D call TRBD2 (5 bases). The ends were cut back, 6 bases at V and 4 bases at J, with 16 bases in the middle. CDR3 size: 15 residues. Germline V gives CDR1 KGHDR, CDR2 SFDVKD. The CDR3 sequence is CATSSKWELADTQYF. As DNA, the CDR3 is TGTGCCACCAGTTCGAAGTGGGAGCTGGCAGATACGCAGTATTTT.

J is TRBJ2-1 and V is TRBV15; TRBD2 matches at 10 bases. The junction had 12 bases not matched to a gene; V was cut back by 5 bases and J by 2 bases. Germline V gives CDR1 LNHNV, CDR2 YYDKDF (reference sequence). This CDR3 is 18 amino acids long. The CDR3 reads CATSERAGGPLTYNEQFF. The DNA for the CDR3 is TGTGCCACCAGCGAGAGAGCGGGGGGGCCGTTGACCTACAATGAGCAGTTCTTC.

This clone has only a few counts. CDR3 loop: CASSLEPTSGSFNTGELFF. The CDR3 DNA reads as TGCGCCAGCAGCCTCGAGCCGACTAGCGGGAGCTTCAACACCGGGGAGCTGTTTTTT. This chain links TRBV5-1 with TRBJ2-2; 12 positions agree with TRBD2. This CDR3 comprises 19 residues. Germline loops: CDR1 SGHRS, CDR2 YFSETQ. V was clipped by 4 bases and J by 2 bases; unmatched bases: 12.

The V and J genes are TRBV20-1 and TRBJ2-5; no reliable D call. There are 11 residues in the CDR3. The V gene lost 1 base and the J gene lost 2 bases, with 2 bases spanning the gap. Per the germline V gene, CDR1 is DFQATT and CDR2 is SNEGSKA (reference sequence). The CDR3 coding sequence is TGCAGTGCTAGAGTACAAGAGACCCAGTACTTC. It encodes CSARVQETQYF.

The chain couples TRBV24-1 to TRBJ2-1, with 9 bases lining up with TRBD1. The CDR3 is made up of 16 amino acids. The V gene's germline CDR1 is KGHDR and CDR2 SFDVKD. J lost 9 bases, V lost 4 bases, and 12 bases had no gene match. CDR3 in amino acids: CATSDSGQGNLGEQFF. The CDR3 DNA follows: TGTGCCACCAGTGACTCCGGACAGGGGAATTTAGGTGAGCAGTTCTTC.

The chain's CDR3 is CASSLSQGSRNTIYF. The CDR3 nucleotides read TGTGCCAGTAGTCTATCACAGGGCTCAAGAAACACCATATATTTT. This chain uses TRBV19 with TRBJ1-3, with a weak D call TRBD1 (6 bases). The germline V and J ends were trimmed by 5 bases and 5 bases, with 16 bases remaining between them. This CDR3 region has 15 residues. Germline-derived CDR1 and CDR2 are LNHDA and SQIVND (reference sequence). Together with reference TRBV19 and TRBJ1-3, the CDR3 gives the full variable domain: DGGITQSPKYLFRKEGQNVTLSCEQNLNHDAMYWYRQDPGQGLRLIYYSQIVNDFQKGDIAEGYSVSREKKESFPLTVTSAQKNPTAFYLCASSLSQGSRNTIYFGEGSWLTVV.

V usage is TRBV5-5 and J usage is TRBJ2-5, with TRBD2 matching over 8 bases. CDR3 size: 15 residues. Germline CDR1 reads SGHKS; CDR2 reads YYEKEE (reference sequence). Trimming removed 0 bases from V and 2 bases from J; junction bases left unmatched: 3. CDR3 DNA: TGTGCCAGCAGCTTGGAACTAGCGGCTCAAGAGACCCAGTACTTC. Its protein is CASSLELAAQETQYF.

The J gene is TRBJ1-2, the V gene TRBV29-1; TRBD1 matches at 9 bases. CDR3 length equals 12 residues. V dropped 6 bases and J dropped 6; count of bases not matched to a gene: 5. Germline V CDR1 and CDR2: SQVTM, ANQGSEA. CDR3 region: CSVRTGEDGYTF. CDR3 in DNA: TGCAGCGTCAGGACAGGGGAGGATGGCTACACCTTC. The full variable domain, its missing parts supplied by reference TRBV29-1 and TRBJ1-2, is SAVISQKPSRDICQRGTSLTIQCQVDSQVTMMFWYRQQPGQSLTLIATANQGSEATYESGFVIDKFPISRPNLTFSTLTVSNMSPEDSSIYLCSVRTGEDGYTFGSGTRLTVV.

The chain uses TRBV3-1 (or the pseudogene TRBV3-2) and TRBJ1-3; D might be TRBD1 (5 bases). Per germline, CDR1 LGHDT and CDR2 YNNKEL (reference sequence). The CDR3 consists of 17 residues. The V and J ends lost 1 base and 4 bases respectively, with 17 bases between them. The CDR3, as DNA: TGTGCCAGCAGCCAAGGAATTCAGGGTATTTCCGGAAACACCATATATTTT. This codes for CASSQGIQGISGNTIYF.

The chain carries TRBV25-1 and TRBJ1-1; the D gene is possibly TRBD1 (5 bases). Per germline, CDR1 MGHDK and CDR2 SYGVNS. V gave up 3 bases and J gave up 5 bases, with 7 bases separating them. The CDR3 is 12 amino acids. For the CDR3, the DNA is TGTGCCAGCAGTGAGTGGACAACTGAAGCTTTCTTT. Encoded protein: CASSEWTTEAFF.

The chain recombines TRBV6-5 with TRBJ2-1; unclear D gene. The V and J ends lost 0 bases and 7 bases respectively, with 7 bases between them. CDR1 is MNHEY and CDR2 is SVGAGI in the germline V gene. The CDR3 contains 13 residues. This chain's CDR3 is CASSYSEINEQFF. The CDR3 nucleotides are TGTGCCAGCAGTTACTCAGAGATTAATGAGCAGTTCTTC.

V gene TRBV18 combines with J gene TRBJ2-1; 9 nucleotides match TRBD2. This CDR3 comprises 17 residues. The junction had 9 bases not matched to a gene; V was cut back by 3 bases and J by 3 bases. The germline V gene encodes CDR1 KGHSH and CDR2 LQKENI. CDR3 sequence (DNA): TGTGCCAGCTCACCCTACGTGGGTAGCGGGGGCTACAATGAGCAGTTCTTC. Translating gives CASSPYVGSGGYNEQFF.

CDR3 amino acids: CASSLAGSYEQYF. Here the CDR3 DNA reads TGTGCCAGCAGCCTAGCGGGCTCCTACGAGCAGTACTTC. The chain joins TRBV3-1 (or the pseudogene TRBV3-2) to TRBJ2-7; 7 bases match TRBD2. Germline CDR1 is LGHDT and CDR2 is YNNKEL (reference sequence). CDR3 length: 13 residues. The V segment lost 4 bases and the J segment 0 bases; nucleotides outside the gene matches: 0.

The V and J genes are TRBV28 and TRBJ1-6, with D possibly TRBD1 on 6 matching bases. Germline V CDR1 and CDR2: MDHEN, SYDVKM. The CDR3 totals 12 residues. Trimming removed 2 bases from V and 12 bases from J, with 8 bases in between. The CDR3 DNA is TGTGCCAGCAGTTTACTACAGGGACCCCTCCACTTT. As protein: CASSLLQGPLHF.

This clone was observed a few times. The V and J genes are TRBV2 and TRBJ1-2, with D tentatively TRBD1 (5 bases). The CDR3 sequence is 13 residues long. V was clipped by 4 bases and J by 5 bases, with 11 bases between them. Germline CDR1 is SNHLY and CDR2 is FYNNEI. CDR3 sequence reads: CASSGGGVYGYTF. CDR3 nucleotide sequence: TGTGCCAGCAGTGGAGGAGGGGTATATGGCTACACCTTC.

The rearrangement joins TRBV19 to TRBJ2-2; TRBD2 matches 7 bases. This CDR3 is built from 12 residues. With V trimmed by 9 bases and J by 6 bases, 4 bases remained unmatched. The germline gives CDR1 LNHDA, CDR2 SQIVND (reference sequence). CDR3 coding DNA: TGTGCCAGCGGGAGGCCTTCCGGGGAGCTGTTTTTT. Protein sequence: CASGRPSGELFF.

This clone was seen only once. The chain couples TRBV10-3 to TRBJ2-1; TRBD1 aligns across 10 bases. This CDR3 spans 14 amino acids. Germline loops: CDR1 ENHRY, CDR2 SYGVKD. With V trimmed by 10 bases and J by 5 bases, 8 bases remained unmatched. CDR3 loop: CANGDRGGDNEQFF. CDR3 bases: TGTGCCAACGGGGACAGGGGTGGAGACAATGAGCAGTTCTTC.

Note on this clone: Other DNA sequences in the same sample also yield this CDR3. The CDR3 protein is CASSSNYEQYF. CDR3 nucleotide sequence: TGTGCCAGCAGCTCAAACTACGAGCAGTACTTC. The V call is TRBV7-2, the J call TRBJ2-7; no definite D call. V was pared by 4 bases and J by 3 bases, with 4 bases between. Germline values: CDR1 SGHTA, CDR2 FQGNSA. CDR3 length: 11 residues.

The chain recombines TRBV14 with TRBJ1-2; D call uncertain. Between the trimmed V and J ends, which lost 0 bases and 8 bases, there was a span of 10 bases. CDR3 size: 13 residues. Germline V lookup: CDR1 SGHDN, CDR2 FVKESK. CDR3 nucleotides: TGTGCCAGCAGCCAAGACTGGAGTTGGGGCTACACCTTC. This sequence encodes CASSQDWSWGYTF.

This chain links TRBV4-1 with TRBJ1-2; a possible D gene is TRBD1 (5 bases). V was cut by 0 bases and J by 7 bases, with 24 bases left in between. This CDR3 has 18 residues. Germline V gene lookup returns CDR1 MGHRA and CDR2 YSYEKL. The CDR3 DNA reads TGCGCCAGCAGCCAAGATAATGGGCAGGGATTGGGCTCTGGTGGCTACACCTTC. It codes for CASSQDNGQGLGSGGYTF.

This chain uses TRBV5-1 with TRBJ2-1; TRBD1 matches 7 bases. The CDR3 loop spans 15 amino acids. With 0 bases clipped from V and 2 bases from J, the junction kept 2 bases outside the gene matches. CDR1 and CDR2 from the germline V gene are SGHRS and YFSETQ. CDR3 amino acids: CASSLAQGAYNEQFF. The CDR3 DNA reads TGCGCCAGCAGCTTGGCTCAGGGGGCCTACAATGAGCAGTTCTTC. Full variable domain (remainder filled in from reference TRBV5-1 and TRBJ2-1): KAGVTQTPRYLIKTRGQQVTLSCSPISGHRSVSWYQQTPGQGLQFLFEYFSETQRNKGNFPGRFSGRQFSNSRSEMNVSTLELGDSALYLCASSLAQGAYNEQFFGPGTRLTVL.

The gene calls are TRBV29-1 and TRBJ2-1, with 8 positions matching TRBD2. The CDR3 has 15 amino acids. V shed 5 bases, J shed 8 bases, and the junction held 14 bases outside the gene matches. The germline V gene encodes CDR1 SQVTM and CDR2 ANQGSEA. CDR3 DNA: TGCAGCGTTCTCGGGCTAGCGGGCAACAGGGATGAGCAGTTCTTC. This sequence encodes CSVLGLAGNRDEQFF.

The chain links TRBV10-3 to TRBJ1-1; 11 bases match TRBD1. The CDR3 covers 15 residues. Germline lookup yields CDR1 ENHRY and CDR2 SYGVKD. Trimming took 4 bases from V and 2 from J; bases not matched to a gene: 3. The CDR3 DNA follows: TGTGCCATCAGTGGTGGGACAGGGGGAAACACTGAAGCTTTCTTT. This encodes CAISGGTGGNTEAFF.